These 20 T cell receptor beta chains came from one sample sequenced in a study of CD8 T cells in Susac syndrome. Reverse transcription of roughly 0.45 to 1 ug RNA used random hexamers. TCRdb passed the immunoSEQ multiplex PCR reads through MiXCR, listing each CDR3 protein once. The profile shows 160,000 or so distinct CDR3 sequences, 90% to 95% of them singletons. Sequenced sample: CD8+ T cells from PBMCs. The receptor source for this set is a human donor with multiple sclerosis.

The V call is TRBV27, the J call TRBJ2-7; 7 bases map to TRBD2. Per germline, CDR1 MNHEY and CDR2 SMNVEV (reference sequence). This CDR3 region has 15 residues. Germline trimming cut 1 base from V and 4 bases from J; bases unmatched to any gene: 7. Here the CDR3 DNA reads TGTGCCAGCAGTTTATTAAGCGGGAAGAGATACGAGCAGTACTTC. Translated: CASSLLSGKRYEQYF.

The gene calls are TRBV4-1 and TRBJ2-5, with 10 positions matching TRBD2. After removal of 0 bases from V and 5 bases from J, the junction contained 21 bases not matched to a gene. CDR3 length: 21 residues. Germline lookup yields CDR1 MGHRA and CDR2 YSYEKL. The DNA of the CDR3 is TGCGCCAGCAGCCAAGAGGCCCCTCGTACGGTGGAGCGGGGGGGCAGGGAGACCCAGTACTTC. Its protein is CASSQEAPRTVERGGRETQYF.

The chain couples TRBV7-9 to TRBJ2-1, with a possible D match to TRBD1 (5 bases). The V end was cut by 5 bases, the J end by 5 bases, with 16 bases between. The CDR3 runs 15 residues. CDR1 is SEHNR and CDR2 is FQNEAQ in the germline V gene (reference sequence). This CDR3 is CASSPWAGLDNEQFF. CDR3 nucleotides: TGTGCCAGCAGCCCCTGGGCAGGGTTGGACAATGAGCAGTTCTTC.

The table lists this clonotype with a count of one. The chain couples TRBV6-6 to TRBJ2-2; no firm D call. Per the germline V gene, CDR1 is MNHNY and CDR2 is SVGAGI (reference sequence). The CDR3 sequence is 15 residues long. The V end lost 6 bases, the J end lost 4 bases, and 15 bases lay between the germline ends. The CDR3 loop is CASSRDLSGTGELFF. CDR3 coding DNA: TGTGCCAGCAGCCGTGACTTAAGTGGCACCGGGGAGCTGTTTTTT.

The rearrangement uses TRBV7-9 and TRBJ2-7; tentatively, D is TRBD1 (6 bases). The CDR3 spans 14 residues. The germline V and J ends were trimmed by 5 bases and 6 bases, with 17 bases remaining between them. The germline V gene has CDR1 SEHNR and CDR2 FQNEAQ (reference sequence). CDR3 sequence: CASSPQLQGSEQYF. Here the CDR3 DNA reads TGTGCCAGCAGCCCCCAGTTACAGGGAAGCGAGCAGTACTTC.

J is TRBJ2-1 and V is TRBV6-1; 9 nucleotides align to TRBD1. Unmatched junction bases numbered 8, after V lost 4 bases and J lost 7 bases. This CDR3 has 15 amino acids. The germline gives CDR1 MNHNS, CDR2 SASEGT. Here the CDR3 reads CASSADRGAANEQFF. For the CDR3, the DNA is TGTGCCAGCAGTGCCGACAGGGGGGCTGCTAATGAGCAGTTCTTC.

The rearrangement uses TRBV27 and TRBJ2-1; 15 bases line up with TRBD2. This CDR3 has 16 residues. CDR1 is MNHEY and CDR2 is SMNVEV in the germline V gene (reference sequence). V lost 6 bases, J lost 5 bases, and 5 bases stayed unmatched. This CDR3 reads CASSRGTSGRNNEQFF. Here the CDR3 DNA reads TGTGCCAGCAGCCGGGGGACTAGCGGGAGGAACAATGAGCAGTTCTTC.

The rearrangement links TRBV11-2 to TRBJ2-4, with a weak D call TRBD2 (6 bases). Germline loops: CDR1 SGHAT, CDR2 FQNNGV. The CDR3 loop spans 16 amino acids. The V end was cut by 5 bases, the J end by 8 bases, with 22 bases between. CDR3 DNA: TGTGCCAGCAGCCCCGGGGGAGCCCAGCGGGTCGACATTCAGTACTTC. Residues: CASSPGGAQRVDIQYF.

The chain joins TRBV20-1 to TRBJ2-2, with 8 nucleotides matching TRBD2. Germline CDR1 and CDR2: DFQATT and SNEGSKA (reference sequence). The junction had 17 bases not matched to a gene; V was cut back by 3 bases and J by 5 bases. The CDR3 contains 18 residues. The CDR3, as DNA: TGCAGTGCTAGGCACACCATGCCCGGGACTAGATTTACCGGGGAGCTGTTTTTT. It specifies CSARHTMPGTRFTGELFF.

The gene calls are TRBV2 and TRBJ2-7, with D possibly TRBD2 on 5 matching bases. In germline, CDR1 is SNHLY, CDR2 FYNNEI. The germline V and J ends were trimmed by 1 base and 4 bases, with 11 bases remaining between them. The CDR3 is 14 residues long. CDR3 in DNA: TGTGCCAGCAGTGAAGGCGGGTCCGGTTACGAGCAGTACTTC. It translates to CASSEGGSGYEQYF.

This chain joins TRBV7-9 and TRBJ2-7; 7 bases align to TRBD1. Germline trimming cut 0 bases from V and 3 bases from J; bases unmatched to any gene: 5. CDR1 is SEHNR, CDR2 FQNEAQ, per germline (reference sequence). This CDR3 is 15 amino acids long. This chain's CDR3 is CASSLAGQGVYEQYF. The CDR3, as DNA: TGTGCCAGCAGCTTAGCAGGGCAGGGGGTCTACGAGCAGTACTTC.

The genes are TRBV20-1 and TRBJ1-1; maybe TRBD1 (6 bases). The CDR3 loop spans 12 amino acids. V was shortened by 6 bases and J by 2 bases, with 10 bases between the two germline ends. CDR1 DFQATT and CDR2 SNEGSKA come from the germline V gene (reference sequence). Here the CDR3 DNA reads TGCAGTGCGCTGGACAGAAACACTGAAGCTTTCTTT. As protein: CSALDRNTEAFF.

The chain combines TRBV11-2 with TRBJ2-1; 12 bases line up with TRBD2. The CDR3 is made up of 14 amino acids. CDR1 is SGHAT, CDR2 FQNNGV, per germline. V was clipped by 2 bases and J by 9 bases; unmatched bases: 2. The CDR3 spells CASSLLAGGVEQFF. The CDR3 DNA sequence: TGTGCCAGCAGCTTACTAGCGGGAGGGGTTGAGCAGTTCTTC.

CDR3 nucleotide sequence: TGTGCCAGCGGGGACACCCAAGAGACCCAGTACTTC. Amino acid sequence: CASGDTQETQYF. The chain has TRBV4-2 and TRBJ2-5, with TRBD1 as a possible D gene (6 bases). There are 12 residues in the CDR3. In germline, CDR1 is LGHNA, CDR2 YNFKEQ. V shed 8 bases and J shed 1 base, with 8 bases lying between them.

The chain has TRBV7-2 and TRBJ2-5; the D is unclear. The V and J ends lost 3 bases and 2 bases respectively, with 10 bases between them. Germline V gives CDR1 SGHTA, CDR2 FQGNSA. This CDR3 region has 14 residues. Written as DNA, the CDR3 is TGTGCCAGCAGCTTCAGGAATAGGCAAGAGACCCAGTACTTC. Protein: CASSFRNRQETQYF.

This chain joins TRBV2 and TRBJ2-4; TRBD2 matches at 10 bases. CDR1 and CDR2 (germline): SNHLY, FYNNEI. The CDR3 totals 17 residues. V shed 6 bases, J shed 0 bases, and the junction held 8 bases outside the gene matches. The CDR3 sequence: CASRKREGMVAKNIQYF. The CDR3 DNA reads TGTGCCAGCAGGAAGCGGGAGGGGATGGTAGCCAAAAACATTCAGTACTTC.

This clonotype appeared a single time. V gene TRBV2 combines with J gene TRBJ2-4; no reliable D call. The CDR3 totals 16 residues. CDR1 and CDR2 from the germline V gene are SNHLY and FYNNEI. The V gene lost 2 bases and the J gene lost 0 bases, with 11 bases spanning the gap. As DNA, the CDR3 is TGTGCCAGCAGTGAACCCGCAGAAACAGCCAAAAACATTCAGTACTTC. Translation: CASSEPAETAKNIQYF.

J is TRBJ2-1 and V is TRBV29-1; D unresolved. This CDR3 region has 12 residues. The V gene lost 6 bases and the J gene lost 4 bases, with 10 bases spanning the gap. Germline loops: CDR1 SQVTM, CDR2 ANQGSEA. The CDR3: CSVEWRYNEQFF. As DNA, the CDR3 is TGCAGCGTCGAATGGCGGTACAATGAGCAGTTCTTC.

The chain couples TRBV30 to TRBJ2-7; a possible D gene is TRBD2 (5 bases). The CDR3 spans 15 residues. Germline lookup yields CDR1 GTSNPN and CDR2 SVGIG (reference sequence). Deletions cut 1 base from V and 2 bases from J, with 15 bases between. CDR3 sequence (DNA): TGTGCCTGGAGTGAATACCACCGGGAACCCTACGAGCAGTACTTC. Its protein is CAWSEYHREPYEQYF.

This CDR3 reads CASSPSGAYEQYF. In nucleotides, the CDR3 is TGTGCCAGCAGTCCCTCAGGGGCCTACGAGCAGTACTTC. The chain has TRBV12-3 or TRBV12-4 and TRBJ2-7, with a tentative D call TRBD1 (6 bases). The CDR3 is made up of 13 amino acids. Trimming pared 5 bases from V and 2 bases from J, leaving 10 bases between.